The entry below describes one T cell receptor beta chain. This sample is part of a study of OX40 agonist ivuxolimab in advanced cancers. Across the study: People who had prior anti-PD-1, anti-PD-L1 or anti-CTLA-4 therapy could take part, and around 40% had some.

Libraries were prepared by immunoSEQ multiplex PCR; TCRdb keeps only in-frame clonotypes and omits some of them. The table has fewer than 55,000 clones, under 90% seen once. The CDR3 is 14 amino acids. Germline CDR1 and CDR2: SEHNR and FQNEAQ (reference sequence). Sequenced material: CD4+ or CD8+ T cells sorted from blood, taken in a trial of the OX40 agonist ivuxolimab. This rearrangement joins TRBV7-9 to TRBJ2-5; TRBD1 matches at 9 bases. Gene TRBJ2-7 matches the end of the DNA better, so the J call may be wrong. The sequence derives from an adult with an advanced solid tumor such as melanoma, head and neck, liver or kidney cancer. The CDR3 is CASSPTGTGIEQYF. The CDR3 coding sequence is TGTGCCAGCAGTCCTACCGGGACAGGGATCGAGCAGTACTTC.